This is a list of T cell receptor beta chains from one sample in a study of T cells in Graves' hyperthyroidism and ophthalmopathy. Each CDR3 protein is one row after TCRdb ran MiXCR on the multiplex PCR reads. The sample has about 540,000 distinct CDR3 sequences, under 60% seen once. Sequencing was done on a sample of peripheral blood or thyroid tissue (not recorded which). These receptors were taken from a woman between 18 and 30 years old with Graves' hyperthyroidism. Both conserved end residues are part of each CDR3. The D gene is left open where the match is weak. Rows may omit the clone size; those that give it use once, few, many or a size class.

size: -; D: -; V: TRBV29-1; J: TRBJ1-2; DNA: TGCAGCGTTGGGGGGGCAGATTGGTACACCTTC; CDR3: CSVGGADWYTF
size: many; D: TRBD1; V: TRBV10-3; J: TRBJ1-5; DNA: TGTGCCATCAGTGAAGGGACAGGGGAGGGCAATCAGCCCCAGCATTTT; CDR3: CAISEGTGEGNQPQHF
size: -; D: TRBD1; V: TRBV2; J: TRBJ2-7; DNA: TGTGCCAGCAGTTCGGGACAGGGAGAGTACGAGCAGTACTTC; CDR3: CASSSGQGEYEQYF
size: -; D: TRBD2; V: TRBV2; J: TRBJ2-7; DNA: TGTGCCAGCAGTGAAAGGAGGAAGGAGGTAGCGGGCTCCTACAATGAGCAGTACTTC; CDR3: CASSERRKEVAGSYNEQYF
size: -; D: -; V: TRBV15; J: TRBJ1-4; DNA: TGTGCCACCAGCGGACACGGACGCTCTGGGGATGGTAATGAAAAACTGTTTTTT; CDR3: CATSGHGRSGDGNEKLFF
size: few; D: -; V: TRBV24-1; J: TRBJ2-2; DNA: TGTGCCACCAGTGATTTGGAGACCGGGGAGCTGTTTTTT; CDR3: CATSDLETGELFF
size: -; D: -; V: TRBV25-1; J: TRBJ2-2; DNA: TGTGCCAGCAGTGAATACAGGGACGGGACCGGGGAGCTGTTTTTT; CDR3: CASSEYRDGTGELFF
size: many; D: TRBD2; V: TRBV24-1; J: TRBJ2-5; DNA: TGTGCCACCAGTGCGACTAGCGGGAGATTAGAGACCCAGTACTTC; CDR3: CATSATSGRLETQYF
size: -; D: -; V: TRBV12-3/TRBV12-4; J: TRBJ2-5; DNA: TGTGCCAGCAGTGGGACGGAGACCCAGTACTTC; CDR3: CASSGTETQYF
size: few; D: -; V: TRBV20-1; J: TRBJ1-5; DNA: TGCAGTGCTATCCCGCCCAGGCGGGAGTCCCAGCATTTT; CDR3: CSAIPPRRESQHF
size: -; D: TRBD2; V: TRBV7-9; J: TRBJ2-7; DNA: TGTGCCAGCAGCCAAGTTCTTTACCCCATCGTGGTAGCGGGAGAGACCTACGAGCAGTACTTC; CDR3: CASSQVLYPIVVAGETYEQYF
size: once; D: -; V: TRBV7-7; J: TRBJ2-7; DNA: TGTGCTAGCAGCCGATCGACAGCGTCCTACGAGCAGTACTTC; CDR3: CASSRSTASYEQYF
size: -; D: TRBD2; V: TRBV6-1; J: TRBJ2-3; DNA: TGTGCCAGCGTCCGGGGGGAGGACACAGATACGCAGTATTTT; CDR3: CASVRGEDTDTQYF
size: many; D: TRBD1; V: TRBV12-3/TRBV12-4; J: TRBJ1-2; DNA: TGTGCCAGCAGATCCACTTGGGACAGGTACTATGGCTACACCTTC; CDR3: CASRSTWDRYYGYTF
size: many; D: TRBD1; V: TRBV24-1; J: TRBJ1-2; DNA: TGTGCCACCAGTGATCAGGACAGGGTGGATGGCTACACCTTC; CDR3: CATSDQDRVDGYTF
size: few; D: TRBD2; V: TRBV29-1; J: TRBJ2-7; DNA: TGCAGCGTTCTGGGACTAGCGGGAGGGCCGGGCGAGCAGTACTTC; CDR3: CSVLGLAGGPGEQYF
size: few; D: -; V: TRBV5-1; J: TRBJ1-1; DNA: TGCGCCAGCAAACTGGGGGACACTGAAGCTTTCTTT; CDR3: CASKLGDTEAFF
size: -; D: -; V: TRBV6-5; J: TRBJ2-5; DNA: TGTGCCAGCAGGAAGCCGACAGGTCAAGAGACCCAGTACTTC; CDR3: CASRKPTGQETQYF
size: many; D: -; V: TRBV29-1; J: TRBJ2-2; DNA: TGCAGCGTTGAACCCAGGGGGAACACCGGGGAGCTGTTTTTT; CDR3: CSVEPRGNTGELFF
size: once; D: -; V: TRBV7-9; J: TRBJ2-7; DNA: TGTGCCAGCAGTGTCGGCGGGGAGGCCGAGCAGTACTTC; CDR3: CASSVGGEAEQYF
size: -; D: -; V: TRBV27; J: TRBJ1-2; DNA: TGTGCCAGCAGTCCAGGTTCAGGCTACACCTTC; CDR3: CASSPGSGYTF
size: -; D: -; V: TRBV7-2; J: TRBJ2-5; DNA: TGTGCCAGCAGCCAAGTAAATAAGGAAGACGAGACCCAGTACTTC; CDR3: CASSQVNKEDETQYF
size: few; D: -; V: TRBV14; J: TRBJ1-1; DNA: TGTGCCAGCAGCCAAGATTCGTGGCTTAACACTGAAGCTTTCTTT; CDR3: CASSQDSWLNTEAFF
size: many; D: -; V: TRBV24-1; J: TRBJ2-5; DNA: TGTGCCACCAGTGATTGGAGGAAAGAGACCCAGTACTTC; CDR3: CATSDWRKETQYF
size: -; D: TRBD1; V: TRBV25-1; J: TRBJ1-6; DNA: TGTGCCAGCAGTGTCGGACAGGGCGAAATCCTCCACTTT; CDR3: CASSVGQGEILHF
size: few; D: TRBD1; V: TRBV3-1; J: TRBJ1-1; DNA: TGTGCCAGCAGCGGAGGGGGCAGGACTGAAGCTTTCTTT; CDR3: CASSGGGRTEAFF
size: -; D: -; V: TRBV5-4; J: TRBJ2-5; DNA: TGCGCCAGCAGCCAAGAGATGGCCAGACAAGATACCCAGTACTTC; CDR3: CASSQEMARQDTQYF
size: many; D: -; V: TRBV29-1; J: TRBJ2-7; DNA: TGCAGCGTTCTTGGCGGGCGTTCCTACGAGCAGTACTTC; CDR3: CSVLGGRSYEQYF
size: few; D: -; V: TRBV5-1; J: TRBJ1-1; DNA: TGCGCCAGCAGCACGGGACTGACAAACACTGAAGCTTTCTTT; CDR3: CASSTGLTNTEAFF
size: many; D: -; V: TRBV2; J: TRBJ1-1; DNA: TGTGCCAGCAGTGGAATTATGGGCACTGAAGCTTTCTTT; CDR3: CASSGIMGTEAFF
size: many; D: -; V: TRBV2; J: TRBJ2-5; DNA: TGTGCCAGCAGTGAGGTTAGGGGTGGCGAGACCCAGTACTTC; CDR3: CASSEVRGGETQYF